The 12 T cell receptor beta chains listed next were all sequenced from one sample in a study of CD8 T cells in ankylosing spondylitis (dated by TCRdb to 2016 to 2017). Receptors were amplified or captured by 5' RACE. The listed sequencing device is Illumina HiSeq 2500. TCRdb reprocessing: public reads trimmed at Q25 with fastp, clones called with MiXCR, in-frame beta chains kept. Here each entry gathers all rows of one CDR3 protein and keeps the most common genes and DNA. Here the sample has roughly 200,000 distinct CDR3 sequences; around a quarter occur a single time. The top ten hold 6.6% of the sample. Specimen: blood, either unsorted or a sorted T cell fraction (not recorded which). The receptors derive from a male donor with ankylosing spondylitis or in good health (not recorded which).

J is TRBJ1-1 and V is TRBV20-1, with D maybe TRBD1 (6 bases). CDR1 and CDR2 (germline): DFQATT, SNEGSKA (reference sequence). CDR3 length: 14 amino acids. V shed 2 bases and J shed 1 base, with 11 bases lying between them. CDR3 DNA: TGCAGTGCTAGACTTAGGGGGTCGAACACTGAAGCTTTCTTT. Residues: CSARLRGSNTEAFF.

In this sample, this clonotype turned up a few times. The chain uses TRBV5-1 and TRBJ2-3; D unclear. Germline CDR1 SGHRS, CDR2 YFSETQ. Trimming shortened V by 0 bases and J by 2 bases, and 7 bases separated the two germline ends. The CDR3 has 14 residues. The CDR3 DNA reads TGCGCCAGCAGCTTGGACGGCTACACAGATACGCAGTATTTT. This codes for CASSLDGYTDTQYF.

The rearrangement uses TRBV18 and TRBJ2-7; 8 nucleotides line up with TRBD1. The CDR3 extends over 14 amino acids. V dropped 4 bases and J dropped 2; count of bases not matched to a gene: 4. Germline CDR1 KGHSH, CDR2 LQKENI. The CDR3 coding sequence is TGTGCCAGCTCACATTCAGGGGGCCCCTACGAGCAGTACTTC. Translation: CASSHSGGPYEQYF.

This clonotype was counted many times. The V and J genes are TRBV20-1 and TRBJ2-2, with D unresolved. Per the germline V gene, CDR1 is DFQATT and CDR2 is SNEGSKA (reference sequence). This CDR3 region has 15 residues. Trimming stripped 0 bases from V and 2 bases from J, with 10 bases between. The CDR3 is CSARDHQLNTGELFF. CDR3 bases: TGCAGTGCTAGAGATCACCAGCTCAACACCGGGGAGCTGTTTTTT.

This clonotype was seen repeatedly, ten times or more. The chain is built from TRBV3-1 and TRBJ2-1; weak D call: TRBD1 (6 bases). The CDR3 is 14 residues long. V was trimmed by 2 bases and J by 9 bases, leaving 14 bases between them. CDR1 LGHDT and CDR2 YNNKEL come from the germline V gene (reference sequence). CDR3 DNA sequence: TGTGCCAGCAGCCAAAAACAGGACAGTAGTGAGCAGTTCTTC. It codes for CASSQKQDSSEQFF.

The chain has TRBV20-1 and TRBJ2-1, with 12 positions matching TRBD2. J was trimmed by 6 bases and V by 4 bases; bases with no gene match: 4. This CDR3 is 14 amino acids long. Germline loops: CDR1 DFQATT, CDR2 SNEGSKA (reference sequence). CDR3 loop: CSAMTSGRPNEQFF. The CDR3 DNA sequence: TGCAGTGCTATGACTAGCGGGAGACCCAATGAGCAGTTCTTC.

Only a few counts were recorded for this clonotype. The genes are TRBV18 and TRBJ2-4; possible D gene TRBD1, 5 bases. The CDR3 is 14 residues long. V was cut by 6 bases and J by 6 bases, with 15 bases left in between. Germline lookup yields CDR1 KGHSH and CDR2 LQKENI. CDR3 DNA sequence: TGTGCCAGCTCCACCAGTAGGACAACAAACATTCAGTACTTC. It encodes CASSTSRTTNIQYF.

The rearrangement joins TRBV5-5 to TRBJ2-2; 8 bases align to TRBD1. The CDR3 consists of 16 residues. V lost 4 bases, J lost 6 bases, and 11 bases stayed unmatched. The V gene's germline CDR1 is SGHKS and CDR2 YYEKEE (reference sequence). DNA of the CDR3: TGTGCCAGCAGCCATCCGGGACAGGAGGCTTCCGGGGAGCTGTTTTTT. Protein product: CASSHPGQEASGELFF. The full variable domain, in which reference TRBV5-5 and TRBJ2-2 provide the parts outside the CDR3, is DAGVTQSPTHLIKTRGQQVTLRCSPISGHKSVSWYQQVLGQGPQFIFQYYEKEERGRGNFPDRFSARQFPNYSSELNVNALLLGDSALYLCASSHPGQEASGELFFGEGSRLTVL.

J is TRBJ2-7 and V is TRBV6-1; 7 nucleotides match TRBD2. V was pared by 5 bases and J by 3 bases, with 10 bases of the junction left unmatched. This CDR3 contains 15 residues. Germline CDR1 reads MNHNS; CDR2 reads SASEGT. The CDR3 loop is CASSPRLALGYEQYF. In nucleotides, the CDR3 is TGTGCCAGCAGTCCCCGACTAGCCCTGGGCTACGAGCAGTACTTC.

This clonotype was picked up a small number of times. The chain employs TRBV6-1 and TRBJ2-1; the match to TRBD2 covers 9 bases. This CDR3 spans 14 amino acids. CDR1 and CDR2 from the germline V gene are MNHNS and SASEGT. Trimming removed 7 bases from V and 3 bases from J; junction bases left unmatched: 4. The DNA for the CDR3 is TGTGCCAGCACCCTAGCGGGAAACTACAATGAGCAGTTCTTC. Protein: CASTLAGNYNEQFF.

This clonotype turned up a few times. The V gene is TRBV29-1, the J gene TRBJ2-7; D perhaps matches TRBD1 (7 bases). The CDR3 consists of 12 residues. The V end was cut by 4 bases, the J end by 3 bases, with 10 bases between. Germline V lookup: CDR1 SQVTM, CDR2 ANQGSEA. CDR3 nucleotide sequence: TGCAGCGTTGGCAGGGGGGTCTACGAGCAGTACTTC. Translation: CSVGRGVYEQYF.

This clonotype has only a few counts. CDR3 in DNA: TGCAGCGTTGATACGGGGATGAACACTGAAGCTTTCTTT. Translating it yields CSVDTGMNTEAFF. This rearrangement joins TRBV29-1 to TRBJ1-1; D remains unclear. CDR3 size: 13 residues. Between the trimmed V and J ends, which lost 3 bases and 0 bases, there was a span of 8 bases. Germline V gives CDR1 SQVTM, CDR2 ANQGSEA.